This T cell receptor (beta chain) comes out of a study of T cell responses to AZD1222 COVID-19 vaccine. In the study overall: Second doses that came at about 4 or about 12 weeks were put together.

Looked up from germline, CDR1 is SGHTA and CDR2 is FQGNSA. This CDR3 comprises 11 residues. V lost 2 bases, J lost 6 bases, and 5 bases lay in between. In its sample, this clone was seen once. What it binds is unknown. Other nucleotide sequences in the sample specify the same CDR3. Clones were sequenced by immunoSEQ multiplex PCR, and TCRdb holds only the in-frame ones, with some missing. The data contain some 110,000 clones, about 93% of them singletons. General study results and limits: Two AZD1222 administrations were followed by greater Spike-specific TCR breadth and depth. Donors skewed white British and female; clonal diversity was possibly underestimated. Seropositive at baseline were only 5 or 6 AZD1222 recipients.

This sequence was found in an adult in good health. The gene calls are TRBV7-2 and TRBJ2-7; D is perhaps TRBD2 (5 bases). The sample in question was peripheral blood, obtained on day 0 of AZD1222 vaccination. CDR3 coding DNA: TGTGCCAGCAGCTTACGGGGCGAGCAGTACTTC. This encodes CASSLRGEQYF.